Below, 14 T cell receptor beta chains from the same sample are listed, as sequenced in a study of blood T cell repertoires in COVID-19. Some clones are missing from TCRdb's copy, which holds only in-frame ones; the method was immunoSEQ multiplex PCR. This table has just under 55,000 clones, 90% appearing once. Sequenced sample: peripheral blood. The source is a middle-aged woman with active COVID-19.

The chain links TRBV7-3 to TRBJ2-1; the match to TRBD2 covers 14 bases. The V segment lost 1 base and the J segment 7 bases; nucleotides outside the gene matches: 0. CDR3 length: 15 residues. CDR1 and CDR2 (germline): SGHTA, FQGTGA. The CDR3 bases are TGTGCCAGCAGCTTAAGACTAGCGGGGGGGAATGAGCAGTTCTTC. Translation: CASSLRLAGGNEQFF.

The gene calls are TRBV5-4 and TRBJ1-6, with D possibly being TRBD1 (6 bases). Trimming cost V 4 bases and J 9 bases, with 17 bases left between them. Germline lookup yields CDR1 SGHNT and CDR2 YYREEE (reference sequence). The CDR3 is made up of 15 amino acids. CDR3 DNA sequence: TGTGCCAGCAGCCACACAGGGCACAGGAGTTCACCCCTCCACTTT. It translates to CASSHTGHRSSPLHF.

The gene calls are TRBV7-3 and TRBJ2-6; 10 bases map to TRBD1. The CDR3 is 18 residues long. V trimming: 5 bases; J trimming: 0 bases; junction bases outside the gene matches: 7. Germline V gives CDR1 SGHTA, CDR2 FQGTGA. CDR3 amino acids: CASSDRDRGLSGANVLTF. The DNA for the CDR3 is TGTGCCAGCAGCGATCGGGACAGGGGCCTCTCTGGGGCCAACGTCCTGACTTTC.

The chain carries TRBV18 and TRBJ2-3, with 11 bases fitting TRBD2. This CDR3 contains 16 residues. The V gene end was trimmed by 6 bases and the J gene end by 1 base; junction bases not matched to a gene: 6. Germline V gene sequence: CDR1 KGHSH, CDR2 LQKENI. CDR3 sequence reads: CASSPGTSGRTDTQYF. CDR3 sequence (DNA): TGTGCCAGCTCTCCAGGGACTAGCGGACGCACAGATACGCAGTATTTT.

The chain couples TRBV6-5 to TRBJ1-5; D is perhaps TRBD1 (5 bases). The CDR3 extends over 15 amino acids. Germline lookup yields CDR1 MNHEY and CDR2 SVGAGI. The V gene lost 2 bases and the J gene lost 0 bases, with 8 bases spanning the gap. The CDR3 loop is CASSYDSNSNQPQHF. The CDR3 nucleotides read TGTGCCAGCAGTTACGACAGTAATAGCAATCAGCCCCAGCATTTT.

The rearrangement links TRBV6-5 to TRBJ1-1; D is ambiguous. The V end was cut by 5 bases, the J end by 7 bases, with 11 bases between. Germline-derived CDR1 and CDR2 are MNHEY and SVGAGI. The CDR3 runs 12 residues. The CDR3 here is CASSIRGVEAFF. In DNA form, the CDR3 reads TGTGCCAGCAGTATTCGGGGTGTTGAAGCTTTCTTT.

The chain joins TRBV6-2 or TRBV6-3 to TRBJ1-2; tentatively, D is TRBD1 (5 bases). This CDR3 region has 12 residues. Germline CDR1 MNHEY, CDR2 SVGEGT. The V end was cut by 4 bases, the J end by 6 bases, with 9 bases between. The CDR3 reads CASSSDSDGYTF. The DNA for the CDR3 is TGTGCCAGCAGTTCCGACAGCGATGGCTACACCTTC.

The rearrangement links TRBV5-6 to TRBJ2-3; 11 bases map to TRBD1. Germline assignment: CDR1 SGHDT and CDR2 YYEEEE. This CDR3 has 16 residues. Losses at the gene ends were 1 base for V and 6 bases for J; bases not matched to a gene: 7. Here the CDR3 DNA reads TGTGCCAGCAGCTTGACCGGACAGGGGGCATTTGATACGCAGTATTTT. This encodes CASSLTGQGAFDTQYF.

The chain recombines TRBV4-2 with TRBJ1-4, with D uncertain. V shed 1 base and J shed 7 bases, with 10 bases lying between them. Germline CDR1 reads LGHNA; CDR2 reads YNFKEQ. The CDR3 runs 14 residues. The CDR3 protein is CASSQVRVSEKLFF. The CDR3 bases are TGTGCCAGCAGCCAAGTGAGGGTTAGTGAAAAACTGTTTTTT.

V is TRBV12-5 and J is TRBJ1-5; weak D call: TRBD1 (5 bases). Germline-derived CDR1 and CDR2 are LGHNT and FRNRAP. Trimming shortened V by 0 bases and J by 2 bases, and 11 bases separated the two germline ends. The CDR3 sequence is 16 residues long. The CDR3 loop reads CASGLVPGLGNQPQHF. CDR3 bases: TGTGCTAGTGGTTTGGTGCCAGGGTTGGGCAATCAGCCCCAGCATTTT.

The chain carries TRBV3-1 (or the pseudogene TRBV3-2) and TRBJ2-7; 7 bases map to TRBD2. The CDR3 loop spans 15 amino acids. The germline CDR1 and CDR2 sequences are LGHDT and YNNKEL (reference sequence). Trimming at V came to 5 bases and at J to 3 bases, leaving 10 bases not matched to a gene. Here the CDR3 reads CASSDPSRDYYEQYF. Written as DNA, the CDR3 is TGTGCCAGCAGCGATCCTTCTCGGGACTACTACGAGCAGTACTTC.

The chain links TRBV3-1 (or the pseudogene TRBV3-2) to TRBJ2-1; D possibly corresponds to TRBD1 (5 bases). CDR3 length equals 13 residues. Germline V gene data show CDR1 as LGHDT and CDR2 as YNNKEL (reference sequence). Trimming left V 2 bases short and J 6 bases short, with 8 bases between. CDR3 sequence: CASSQPGSNEQFF. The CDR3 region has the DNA TGTGCCAGCAGCCAACCAGGGTCCAATGAGCAGTTCTTC.

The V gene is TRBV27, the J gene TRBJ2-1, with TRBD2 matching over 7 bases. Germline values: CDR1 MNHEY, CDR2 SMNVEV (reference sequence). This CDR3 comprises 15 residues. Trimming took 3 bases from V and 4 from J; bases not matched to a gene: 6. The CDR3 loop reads CASSFQASGYNEQFF. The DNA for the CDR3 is TGTGCCAGCAGTTTCCAAGCTAGCGGATACAATGAGCAGTTCTTC.

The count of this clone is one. CDR3 residues: CASSPQGSSDTQYF. CDR3 nucleotide sequence: TGTGCCAGTAGTCCACAGGGTTCGTCAGATACGCAGTATTTT. The chain combines TRBV19 with TRBJ2-3, with D maybe TRBD1 (6 bases). V lost 5 bases, J lost 4 bases, and 13 bases lay in between. Germline assignment: CDR1 LNHDA and CDR2 SQIVND (reference sequence). The CDR3 is made up of 14 amino acids.